Listed here are 4 T cell receptor beta chains from one sample, sequenced in a study of OX40 agonist ivuxolimab in advanced cancers. Profiled with immunoSEQ multiplex PCR; TCRdb holds only in-frame clones, not every one. The sample contains about 48,000 clones, roughly 87% of which appear only once. The material sequenced was CD4+ or CD8+ T cells sorted from blood, taken in a trial of the OX40 agonist ivuxolimab. These receptors originate from an adult with an advanced solid tumor such as melanoma, head and neck, liver or kidney cancer.

This clone has only one observation. This sequence joins TRBV10-2 and TRBJ2-3; D tentatively reads TRBD1 or TRBD2 (6 bases each). CDR1 and CDR2 from the germline V gene are WSHSY and SAAADI. This CDR3 comprises 14 residues. V was clipped by 6 bases and J by 2 bases, with 12 bases between them. The CDR3, as DNA: TGCGCCAGCAGCGAGGGGGGCGACACAGATACGCAGTATTTT. This sequence encodes CASSEGGDTDTQYF.

The chain carries TRBV19 and TRBJ1-1; possible D gene TRBD1, 6 bases. The V end was cut by 2 bases, the J end by 1 base, with 17 bases between. The length of the CDR3 is 17 residues. Germline V gives CDR1 LNHDA, CDR2 SQIVND (reference sequence). Here the CDR3 reads CASSILEGGLWNTEAFF. The DNA for the CDR3 is TGTGCCAGTAGTATATTGGAGGGGGGACTCTGGAACACTGAAGCTTTCTTT.

This chain joins TRBV5-6 and TRBJ2-7; no clear D. The germline V gene has CDR1 SGHDT and CDR2 YYEEEE. The CDR3 is made up of 13 amino acids. Trimming stripped 3 bases from V and 2 bases from J, with 9 bases between. DNA for the CDR3: TGTGCCAGCAGCTCTTGGCTGACCTACGAGCAGTACTTC. Its protein is CASSSWLTYEQYF.

The CDR3 spells CASSGHGAAYISGNTIYF. DNA for the CDR3: TGTGCCAGCAGTGGACACGGGGCAGCGTACATCTCTGGAAACACCATATATTTT. The chain has TRBV25-1 and TRBJ1-3, with a possible D match to TRBD1 (5 bases). The CDR3 contains 18 residues. Trimming removed 4 bases from V and 0 bases from J, with 19 bases in between. CDR1 and CDR2 (germline): MGHDK, SYGVNS.